These 11 T cell receptor beta chains were all obtained from the same sample, sequenced in a study of PD-L1 blockade in urothelial cancer. Here immunoSEQ multiplex PCR was the method, and the copy in TCRdb shows in-frame clones only, minus some. The repertoire holds some 51,000 clones, with around 85% as singletons. Material: PBMCs, obtained around atezolizumab (anti-PD-L1) treatment. The receptors were sampled from a man in his sixties with urothelial cancer.

This clone was observed a single time. The gene calls are TRBV28 and TRBJ1-5; 11 positions agree with TRBD1. This CDR3 is built from 19 residues. From germline, CDR1 is MDHEN and CDR2 SYDVKM. V was clipped by 7 bases and J by 6 bases; unmatched bases: 20. The CDR3 coding sequence is TGTGCCAGCACCCTTTTCGGATGGGCGGACAGGGGGCTCACTCAGCCCCAGCATTTT. This translates into CASTLFGWADRGLTQPQHF.

The chain is built from TRBV4-1 and TRBJ1-2; the D is unclear. With 1 base removed from V and 1 base from J, the gap between germline ends came to 7 bases. The CDR3 has 14 residues. Germline CDR1 is MGHRA and CDR2 is YSYEKL. CDR3 residues: CASSQVASNYGYTF. CDR3 coding DNA: TGCGCCAGCAGCCAAGTCGCCAGTAACTATGGCTACACCTTC.

This CDR3 reads CASSLEGLGGYEQYF. CDR3 sequence (DNA): TGCGCCAGCAGCTTGGAAGGGCTAGGAGGGTACGAGCAGTACTTC. The chain links TRBV5-1 to TRBJ2-7; D may be TRBD2 (6 bases). Germline CDR1 and CDR2: SGHRS and YFSETQ. Trimming removed 0 bases from V and 4 bases from J, with 14 bases in between. The CDR3 has 15 amino acids.

The chain employs TRBV30 and TRBJ1-3; D unresolved. Trimming removed 0 bases from V and 7 bases from J, with 22 bases in between. Germline V gene data show CDR1 as GTSNPN and CDR2 as SVGIG (reference sequence). The CDR3 sequence is 17 residues long. CDR3: CAWSVPSGLGYGNTIYF. The CDR3 DNA sequence: TGTGCCTGGAGTGTACCTTCGGGATTGGGCTACGGGAACACCATATATTTT.

Here the CDR3 reads CASTGPLRIKPYGYTF. The CDR3 region has the DNA TGTGCCAGCACAGGTCCTCTGCGCATTAAACCGTATGGCTACACCTTC. V is TRBV9 and J is TRBJ1-2; the D is unclear. Germline-derived CDR1 and CDR2 are SGDLS and YYNGEE. V lost 6 bases, J lost 5 bases, and 23 bases lay in between. This CDR3 is built from 16 residues.

This chain connects TRBV5-5 to TRBJ2-2; D uncertain. The length of the CDR3 is 13 residues. Germline V gene lookup returns CDR1 SGHKS and CDR2 YYEKEE (reference sequence). Trimming left V 5 bases short and J 2 bases short, with 7 bases between. The CDR3 nucleotides read TGTGCCAGCAGTCAAATCAACACCGGGGAGCTGTTTTTT. Protein product: CASSQINTGELFF.

The chain uses TRBV5-1 and TRBJ1-1; TRBD1 agrees at 8 bases. Germline loops: CDR1 SGHRS, CDR2 YFSETQ. Losses at the gene ends were 6 bases for V and 1 base for J; bases not matched to a gene: 8. The CDR3 is 15 amino acids. In DNA, the CDR3 is TGCGCCAGCATACCAGGGGGCGTGGGGAACACTGAAGCTTTCTTT. It translates to CASIPGGVGNTEAFF.

The rearrangement links TRBV6-5 to TRBJ1-3; no reliable D call. The CDR3 contains 14 residues. From germline, CDR1 is MNHEY and CDR2 SVGAGI. V lost 0 bases and J lost 7, with 10 bases in between. CDR3 sequence (DNA): TGTGCCAGCAGTTACTCCGCTCTCGGGAACACCATATATTTT. The encoded protein is CASSYSALGNTIYF.

This sequence joins TRBV10-2 and TRBJ2-7; the match to TRBD2 covers 10 bases. The J segment lost 2 bases and the V segment lost 2 bases, leaving 18 bases of the junction unmatched. The CDR3 extends over 20 amino acids. Germline loops: CDR1 WSHSY, CDR2 SAAADI. CDR3 DNA: TGCGCCAGCAGTGAGGGGGTGCAAGGGACTAGCGCTTCACCAACCTACGAGCAGTACTTC. Amino acids: CASSEGVQGTSASPTYEQYF.

J is TRBJ2-1 and V is TRBV6-1, with 10 bases that match TRBD2. The trim removed 4 bases at V and 0 bases at J, leaving 3 bases unmatched. Per the germline V gene, CDR1 is MNHNS and CDR2 is SASEGT. The CDR3 runs to 16 residues. CDR3 nucleotide sequence: TGTGCCAGCAGTGGAGCGGGAGGGAGCTCCTACAATGAGCAGTTCTTC. This encodes CASSGAGGSSYNEQFF.

This chain joins TRBV5-1 and TRBJ2-7; the match to TRBD1 covers 7 bases. Per germline, CDR1 SGHRS and CDR2 YFSETQ. V lost 0 bases to trimming and J lost 0 bases; unmatched junction nucleotides: 0. This CDR3 has 14 amino acids. Written as DNA, the CDR3 is TGCGCCAGCAGCTTGGGACAGGGCTCCTACGAGCAGTACTTC. Translating it yields CASSLGQGSYEQYF.